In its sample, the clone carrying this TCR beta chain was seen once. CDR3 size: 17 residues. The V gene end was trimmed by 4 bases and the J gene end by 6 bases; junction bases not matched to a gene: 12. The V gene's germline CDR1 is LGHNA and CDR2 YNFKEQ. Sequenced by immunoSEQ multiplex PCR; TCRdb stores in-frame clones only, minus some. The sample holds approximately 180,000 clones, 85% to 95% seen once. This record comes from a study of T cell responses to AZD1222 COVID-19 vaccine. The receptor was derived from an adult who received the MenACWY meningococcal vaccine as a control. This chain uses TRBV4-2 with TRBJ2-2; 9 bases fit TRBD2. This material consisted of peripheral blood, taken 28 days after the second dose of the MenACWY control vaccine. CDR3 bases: TGTGCCAGCAGCCTCACCGGGACTAGCAGGGTATCCGGGGAGCTGTTTTTT. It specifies CASSLTGTSRVSGELFF.